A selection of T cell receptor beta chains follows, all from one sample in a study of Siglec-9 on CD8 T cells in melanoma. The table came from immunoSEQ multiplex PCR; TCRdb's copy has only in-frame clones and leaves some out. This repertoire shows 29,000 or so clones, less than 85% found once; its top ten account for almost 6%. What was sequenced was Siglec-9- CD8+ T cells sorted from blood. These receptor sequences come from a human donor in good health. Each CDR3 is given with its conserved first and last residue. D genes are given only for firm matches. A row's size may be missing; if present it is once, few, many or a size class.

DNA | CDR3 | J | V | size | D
TGTAGCGTCGAGGGCGGGAGAACAGATACGCAGTATTTT | CSVEGGRTDTQYF | TRBJ2-3 | TRBV29-1 | NA | TRBD2
TGTGCCAGAGACGGCGGAGGGTACGAGCAGTACTTC | CARDGGGYEQYF | TRBJ2-7 | TRBV30 | NA | NA
TGTGCCAGCAGGCGGGGAGGGTTCGGCCACGAGCAGTACTTC | CASRRGGFGHEQYF | TRBJ2-7 | TRBV2 | few | TRBD2
TGTGCCAGCACATTGTCGGATTCCTACGAGCAGTACTTC | CASTLSDSYEQYF | TRBJ2-7 | TRBV2 | medium-sized | NA
TGCGCCAGCAGTGAGGGGGGCAGGGGCGAGATAAGCTCCTACAATGAGCAGTTCTTC | CASSEGGRGEISSYNEQFF | TRBJ2-1 | TRBV10-1 | NA | NA
TGTGCCAGCAGTTTAGCGGTCGGCCAGCGGGAGCCCTCTTACAATGAGCAGTTCTTC | CASSLAVGQREPSYNEQFF | TRBJ2-1 | TRBV27 | NA | TRBD2
TGTGCCAGTAGTATCTATTCCGCTTCGAACACTGAAGCTTTCTTT | CASSIYSASNTEAFF | TRBJ1-1 | TRBV19 | NA | NA
TGTGCCAGCAGCGTAGAGTCAACAGGGAGAAACTACGAGCAGTACTTC | CASSVESTGRNYEQYF | TRBJ2-7 | TRBV9 | once | NA
TGTGCCAGCAGTGAGTTCCAGGGGATGAACACTGAAGCTTTCTTT | CASSEFQGMNTEAFF | TRBJ1-1 | TRBV2 | few | NA
TGTGCCAGCAGCGCGTCGGGATCAAGAAGTTACGAGCAGTACTTC | CASSASGSRSYEQYF | TRBJ2-7 | TRBV9 | NA | NA
TGCGCCAGCAGCTTGGTTGGGGGGAACACTGAAGCTTTCTTT | CASSLVGGNTEAFF | TRBJ1-1 | TRBV5-1 | NA | NA
TGCGCCAGCAGCCCGGACACCTCCTCTGGAAACACCATATATTTT | CASSPDTSSGNTIYF | TRBJ1-3 | TRBV5-1 | NA | NA
TGTGCCAGCAGGGCCCCGGGACTAGCGGGATATGAGCAGTTCTTC | CASRAPGLAGYEQFF | TRBJ2-1 | TRBV2 | once | TRBD2
TGTGCCAGCAAATCCCCTCCCAGGGGGCCTTCTGGCTACACCTTC | CASKSPPRGPSGYTF | TRBJ1-2 | TRBV27 | few | TRBD1
TGTGCCAGCAGTGAAGGACCGAATACGGCAAATGGCTACACCTTC | CASSEGPNTANGYTF | TRBJ1-2 | TRBV6-1 | medium-sized | NA
TGTGCCAGGACCTTCGGGGACCGGAGCTCCTACAATGAGCAGTTCTTC | CARTFGDRSSYNEQFF | TRBJ2-1 | TRBV21-1 | NA | NA
TGTGCCAGCAGTAGATTTGGGGGGCTTCCGGCAACTAATGAAAAACTGTTTTTT | CASSRFGGLPATNEKLFF | TRBJ1-4 | TRBV28 | NA | NA
TGTGCCAGTAGTATAATCAGCTCCTACAATGAGCAGTTCTTC | CASSIISSYNEQFF | TRBJ2-1 | TRBV19 | NA | NA
TGTGCCAGCAGTACCACGTCAGGGAATCAGGGCTACACCTTC | CASSTTSGNQGYTF | TRBJ1-2 | TRBV9 | NA | NA
TGTGCCAGCAGTGACCTTTGGGACAGGGTTAATGAAAAACTGTTTTTT | CASSDLWDRVNEKLFF | TRBJ1-4 | TRBV25-1 | once | TRBD1
TGCAGCGGGGGCCGGGGACTAGAACAGTTCTTC | CSGGRGLEQFF | TRBJ2-1 | TRBV29-1 | NA | TRBD2
TGCAGCGCCGGACCTGGTTGGGACAGCCTTGAAGCTTTCTTT | CSAGPGWDSLEAFF | TRBJ1-1 | TRBV29-1 | NA | TRBD1
TGTGCCAGCAGTCCGGGACAGGGTTTTTCACCCCTCCACTTT | CASSPGQGFSPLHF | TRBJ1-6 | TRBV28 | NA | TRBD1
TGTGCCAGCAGCTTAAATGCGGGGGGCCTCACAGATACGCAGTATTTT | CASSLNAGGLTDTQYF | TRBJ2-3 | TRBV7-6 | NA | TRBD2
TGTGCCAGCAGCTTCCCGTCCTCTGGAAACACCATATATTTT | CASSFPSSGNTIYF | TRBJ1-3 | TRBV5-6 | NA | NA
TGTGCCAGCAGTTTTACTCGGGAGTGGGACAATGAGCAGTTCTTC | CASSFTREWDNEQFF | TRBJ2-1 | TRBV6-5 | NA | NA
TGTGCCAGCAGCTTGGACAGGGGAGGTCAGCCCCAGCATTTT | CASSLDRGGQPQHF | TRBJ1-5 | TRBV5-6 | few | TRBD1
TGCGCCAGCAGTATGCGGGCGGGGGAGCAGTTCTTC | CASSMRAGEQFF | TRBJ2-1 | TRBV5-1 | NA | NA
TGTGCCAGCAGCTCCGAAGGGCCCGCCGCAACTAATGAAAAACTGTTTTTT | CASSSEGPAATNEKLFF | TRBJ1-4 | TRBV5-4 | NA | NA
TGCGCCAGCAGCCAAGATTACGCCCCTGGGGCTTTCTTT | CASSQDYAPGAFF | TRBJ1-1 | TRBV4-1 | NA | NA
TGTGCCAGCAGTCCTAATTCCTACGAGCAGTACTTC | CASSPNSYEQYF | TRBJ2-7 | TRBV27 | once | NA
TGTGCCAGCAGTCGATACAATGAGCAGTTCTTC | CASSRYNEQFF | TRBJ2-1 | TRBV27 | NA | NA
TGTGCCAGCAGTTTAGGGCGGGACCGAGACGAGCAGTACTTC | CASSLGRDRDEQYF | TRBJ2-7 | TRBV27 | NA | NA
TGTGCCAGCAGTGACTCGCCGGTAGCGGCCCAGTACTTC | CASSDSPVAAQYF | TRBJ2-5 | TRBV6-4 | NA | NA
TGTGCCAGCAGCTCGGGACTAGCGGGGGCAAGCGATACGCAGTATTTT | CASSSGLAGASDTQYF | TRBJ2-3 | TRBV7-9 | NA | TRBD2
TGTGCCAGCAGCGTAGGTGCGGACCTGAGCTCCTACAATGAGCAGTTCTTC | CASSVGADLSSYNEQFF | TRBJ2-1 | TRBV9 | NA | NA
TGTGCCAGCAGCTTATTGAGTAGTCGGCGGAAGGTGTTCTTT | CASSLLSSRRKVFF | TRBJ1-1 | TRBV13 | NA | NA
TGTGCCAGCAGCTTTTTTGGCCCCGGACCCTATGAAAAACTGTTTTTT | CASSFFGPGPYEKLFF | TRBJ1-4 | TRBV11-2 | NA | NA
TGTGCCAGCAGTTTATCTTGGGGACAGGGACCCTCTGGGGCCAACGTCCTGACTTTC | CASSLSWGQGPSGANVLTF | TRBJ2-6 | TRBV27 | NA | TRBD1
TGTGCCAGCAGCCAAGCCGGGACTGTTCCGTCTGGGGCCAACGTCCTGACTTTC | CASSQAGTVPSGANVLTF | TRBJ2-6 | TRBV14 | NA | NA
TGCGCCAGCAGCTTGCAGAAAAACACCGGGGAGCTGTTTTTT | CASSLQKNTGELFF | TRBJ2-2 | TRBV5-1 | NA | NA